These 12 T cell receptor beta chains came from one sample sequenced in a study of blood T cell repertoires in COVID-19. Generated by immunoSEQ multiplex PCR, the TCRdb table keeps only in-frame clones and is missing some. The sample holds 300,000 to 400,000 clones; around nine tenths are singletons and the top ten take more than 5%. Sequences were obtained from PBMCs or T cells enriched from blood (not recorded which). The receptors shown here come from a man aged 30 to 45 who had recovered from COVID-19.

This rearrangement joins TRBV6-5 to TRBJ1-2, with 9 bases identical to TRBD1. V lost 4 bases and J lost 6; bases outside the gene matches: 6. CDR3 length equals 14 residues. Germline lookup yields CDR1 MNHEY and CDR2 SVGAGI. This chain's CDR3 is CASSWNRGLHGYTF. As DNA, the CDR3 is TGTGCCAGCAGTTGGAACAGGGGGCTGCATGGCTACACCTTC.

The rearrangement uses TRBV30 and TRBJ1-4, with a weak D call TRBD1 (5 bases). The CDR3 length is 14 residues. Germline assignment: CDR1 GTSNPN and CDR2 SVGIG (reference sequence). Between the trimmed V and J ends, which lost 0 bases and 6 bases, there was a span of 11 bases. The CDR3: CAWSVQVRDEKLFF. CDR3 coding DNA: TGTGCCTGGAGTGTACAAGTCAGGGATGAAAAACTGTTTTTT.

This clone was detected a few times. This rearrangement joins TRBV7-9 to TRBJ1-6; TRBD1 matches at 7 bases. The junction had 0 bases not matched to a gene; V was cut back by 4 bases and J by 9 bases. Germline V lookup: CDR1 SEHNR, CDR2 FQNEAQ (reference sequence). This CDR3 has 12 amino acids. The CDR3 DNA follows: TGTGCCAGCAGCTCAGGGGGTTCACCCCTCCACTTT. Translated, it gives CASSSGGSPLHF. Full variable domain (missing parts from reference TRBV7-9 and TRBJ1-6): DTGVSQNPRHKITKRGQNVTFRCDPISEHNRLYWYRQTLGQGPEFLTYFQNEAQLEKSRLLSDRFSAERPKGSFSTLEIQRTEQGDSAMYLCASSSGGSPLHFGNGTRLTVT.

The V call is TRBV30, the J call TRBJ1-2; D possibly corresponds to TRBD1 (5 bases). V was shortened by 1 base and J by 6 bases, with 15 bases between the two germline ends. The germline gives CDR1 GTSNPN, CDR2 SVGIG (reference sequence). This CDR3 is built from 14 residues. The CDR3 sequence is CAWSAQQAWNGYTF. CDR3 in DNA: TGTGCCTGGAGTGCCCAACAGGCGTGGAATGGCTACACCTTC.

The chain employs TRBV6-4 and TRBJ1-4, with D perhaps TRBD1 (6 bases). Trimming removed 6 bases at V and 3 bases at J, with 14 bases between. The germline V gene has CDR1 MRHNA and CDR2 SNTAGT. CDR3 length: 15 amino acids. In DNA, the CDR3 is TGTGCCAGCAGAGACCAGGGGTCAGCTAATGAAAAACTGTTTTTT. Translated: CASRDQGSANEKLFF.

This rearrangement joins TRBV14 to TRBJ1-2; 7 bases agree with TRBD1. Germline V gene data show CDR1 as SGHDN and CDR2 as FVKESK. Trimming removed 4 bases from V and 8 bases from J; junction bases left unmatched: 10. CDR3 length: 14 amino acids. The CDR3 sequence is CASSLYRGAKGYTF. The DNA for the CDR3 is TGTGCCAGCAGCCTTTACAGGGGCGCAAAGGGCTACACCTTC.

This clone was recorded only once. The CDR3 DNA reads as TGTGCCAGCTCACCCCTCCAAATGAAGGACAGGGCCGGGGAGCTGTTTTTT. Encoded protein: CASSPLQMKDRAGELFF. The chain links TRBV18 to TRBJ2-2; 8 bases match TRBD1. Germline V gene lookup returns CDR1 KGHSH and CDR2 LQKENI. The V gene end was trimmed by 3 bases and the J gene end by 6 bases; junction bases not matched to a gene: 12. The CDR3 runs to 17 residues.

This clone has more than one count but fewer than ten. The V gene is TRBV3-1 (or the pseudogene TRBV3-2), the J gene TRBJ1-6; no clear D gene. V lost 0 bases and J lost 4, with 4 bases in between. Germline CDR1 reads LGHDT; CDR2 reads YNNKEL (reference sequence). The CDR3 covers 14 residues. DNA for the CDR3: TGTGCCAGCAGCCAAGACTTATATAATTCACCCCTCCACTTT. Translation gives CASSQDLYNSPLHF.

V gene TRBV18 combines with J gene TRBJ2-7; 9 bases agree with TRBD1. V shed 4 bases and J 7 bases; nucleotides not matched to a gene: 8. This CDR3 has 14 amino acids. Germline V gene sequence: CDR1 KGHSH, CDR2 LQKENI. CDR3 region: CASSLGTGSSEQYF. CDR3 coding DNA: TGTGCCAGCTCACTGGGGACAGGGTCGAGTGAGCAGTACTTC.

The chain couples TRBV5-1 to TRBJ1-2, with TRBD1 matching over 9 bases. V shed 1 base and J 2 bases; nucleotides not matched to a gene: 6. Germline CDR1 reads SGHRS; CDR2 reads YFSETQ. The CDR3 is made up of 16 amino acids. The CDR3 DNA reads as TGCGCCAGCAGCTTGACAGGGGGCGTCTCAAACTATGGCTACACCTTC. Protein: CASSLTGGVSNYGYTF.

The rearrangement uses TRBV6-5 and TRBJ1-1, with D perhaps TRBD1 (5 bases). This CDR3 is built from 14 residues. Germline V gene data show CDR1 as MNHEY and CDR2 as SVGAGI. Trimming left V 4 bases short and J 7 bases short, with 16 bases between. CDR3 nucleotide sequence: TGTGCCAGCAGTTGGGACTTTGGGCGGGGTGAAGCTTTCTTT. Its translation: CASSWDFGRGEAFF.

The rearrangement links TRBV5-1 to TRBJ2-7; the D gene is possibly TRBD2 (5 bases). In germline, CDR1 is SGHRS, CDR2 YFSETQ. V lost 4 bases to trimming and J lost 0 bases, with 11 bases between them. This CDR3 comprises 14 residues. CDR3 sequence (DNA): TGCGCCAGCAGCCCCCGGGCGGGCTCCTACGAGCAGTACTTC. It specifies CASSPRAGSYEQYF.